These 27 T cell receptor beta chains came from one sample sequenced in a study of blood T cell repertoires in COVID-19. Profiled with immunoSEQ multiplex PCR; TCRdb holds only in-frame clones, not every one. The table includes 270,000 or so clones, roughly 85% detected once. The material sequenced was peripheral blood. The receptors shown here come from a human donor in a cohort sampled during active COVID-19.

The chain has TRBV28 and TRBJ1-6; the match to TRBD1 covers 7 bases. J gave up 5 bases and V 5 bases, and 9 bases lay outside the gene matches. Per germline, CDR1 MDHEN and CDR2 SYDVKM. The CDR3 contains 16 residues. The CDR3 region is CASSPRGRGDNSPLHF. For the CDR3, the DNA is TGTGCCAGCAGTCCCCGGGGCAGGGGGGATAATTCACCCCTCCACTTT.

This clone was seen only once. The rearrangement links TRBV2 to TRBJ1-4, with no clear D. Germline assignment: CDR1 SNHLY and CDR2 FYNNEI. The CDR3 has 14 amino acids. Trimming pared 8 bases from V and 0 bases from J, leaving 10 bases between. CDR3 in DNA: TGTGCCAGCCGCGGATCAGCAACTAATGAAAAACTGTTTTTT. It translates to CASRGSATNEKLFF.

The chain carries TRBV27 and TRBJ2-1; TRBD2 aligns across 8 bases. V dropped 10 bases and J dropped 12; count of bases not matched to a gene: 26. Germline CDR1 reads MNHEY; CDR2 reads SMNVEV (reference sequence). This CDR3 spans 17 amino acids. The CDR3 here is CATALTGSGGNTMRQFF. The DNA of the CDR3 is TGTGCCACCGCCCTTACGGGGTCGGGGGGGAATACAATGAGGCAGTTCTTC.

This clone was counted once. The chain joins TRBV9 to TRBJ2-1, with TRBD1 identical over 11 bases. CDR3 size: 15 residues. The ends lost 3 bases at V and 9 bases at J; junction bases unmatched: 8. The V gene's germline CDR1 is SGDLS and CDR2 YYNGEE. The CDR3 DNA reads as TGTGCCAGCAGCGATCTGGACAGGGGGCGCAGTGAGCAGTTCTTC. Its translation is CASSDLDRGRSEQFF.

The V gene is TRBV24-1, the J gene TRBJ2-1; D might be TRBD2 (5 bases). V shed 7 bases and J shed 5 bases, with 8 bases lying between them. CDR1 KGHDR and CDR2 SFDVKD come from the germline V gene. The CDR3 has 12 amino acids. The CDR3, as DNA: TGTGCCACCAGCAGACTAAACAATGAGCAGTTCTTC. Amino acids: CATSRLNNEQFF.

V is TRBV25-1 and J is TRBJ2-7; D possibly corresponds to TRBD2 (5 bases). The V gene's germline CDR1 is MGHDK and CDR2 SYGVNS. The germline V and J ends were trimmed by 1 base and 2 bases, with 12 bases remaining between them. There are 15 residues in the CDR3. The DNA of the CDR3 is TGTGCCAGCAGTGAATCCGGACTCCTGACCTACGAGCAGTACTTC. Encoded protein: CASSESGLLTYEQYF.

The chain has TRBV6-5 and TRBJ2-2; 7 bases line up with TRBD2. The V gene end was trimmed by 7 bases and the J gene end by 4 bases; junction bases not matched to a gene: 9. The CDR3 is 15 residues long. Germline V lookup: CDR1 MNHEY, CDR2 SVGAGI. Here the CDR3 reads CASIPRLAATGELFF. CDR3 coding DNA: TGTGCCAGCATTCCTAGACTAGCAGCCACCGGGGAGCTGTTTTTT.

This clone showed up just a few times. Written as DNA, the CDR3 is TGTGCCAGCAACATGACAGGATTACAAGAGACCCAGTACTTC. It specifies CASNMTGLQETQYF. This chain connects TRBV6-5 to TRBJ2-5; D perhaps matches TRBD1 (6 bases). The CDR3 extends over 14 amino acids. With 7 bases removed from V and 2 bases from J, the gap between germline ends came to 14 bases. CDR1 MNHEY and CDR2 SVGAGI come from the germline V gene.

CDR3 amino acids: CASSQETGYDNSPLHF. Here the CDR3 DNA reads TGTGCCAGCAGCCAGGAGACAGGGTACGATAATTCACCCCTCCACTTT. The genes are TRBV4-2 and TRBJ1-6, with 7 bases fitting TRBD1. V lost 3 bases to trimming and J lost 5 bases; unmatched junction nucleotides: 7. Germline loops: CDR1 LGHNA, CDR2 YNFKEQ. The CDR3 loop spans 16 amino acids.

The genes are TRBV6-1 and TRBJ2-7; D perhaps matches TRBD1 (6 bases). The V and J ends lost 3 bases and 0 bases respectively, with 12 bases between them. The V gene's germline CDR1 is MNHNS and CDR2 SASEGT. The length of the CDR3 is 15 residues. CDR3: CASSDSGTRSYEQYF. The CDR3 DNA reads as TGTGCCAGCAGTGATAGTGGGACACGCTCCTACGAGCAGTACTTC.

This clone was counted only a few times. The chain is built from TRBV18 and TRBJ2-7; D unresolved. From germline, CDR1 is KGHSH and CDR2 LQKENI. This CDR3 has 14 residues. V was pared by 0 bases and J by 1 base, with 7 bases between. CDR3: CASSPPSRSYEQYF. The CDR3 nucleotides are TGTGCCAGCTCACCACCAAGCAGGTCCTACGAGCAGTACTTC.

The J gene is TRBJ2-7, the V gene TRBV10-3; 9 nucleotides align to TRBD1. The V gene end was trimmed by 10 bases and the J gene end by 4 bases; junction bases not matched to a gene: 8. Germline CDR1 ENHRY, CDR2 SYGVKD. The CDR3 is made up of 13 amino acids. CDR3 sequence reads: CATTGQGKYEQYF. The DNA for the CDR3 is TGTGCCACAACGGGACAGGGCAAATACGAGCAGTACTTC.

The chain has TRBV6-1 and TRBJ2-5, with D unclear. The V gene lost 2 bases and the J gene lost 5 bases, with 6 bases spanning the gap. The CDR3 runs to 12 residues. Germline loops: CDR1 MNHNS, CDR2 SASEGT. This CDR3 is CASSEFRETQYF. CDR3 nucleotides: TGTGCCAGCAGTGAATTCCGGGAGACCCAGTACTTC.

The chain is built from TRBV7-2 and TRBJ2-4; D gene ambiguous. The length of the CDR3 is 16 residues. Germline CDR1 is SGHTA and CDR2 is FQGNSA. Deletions cut 6 bases from V and 1 base from J, with 16 bases between. CDR3 residues: CASSPGQPGAKNIQYF. CDR3 in DNA: TGTGCCAGCAGTCCCGGCCAGCCAGGTGCCAAAAACATTCAGTACTTC.

The rearrangement uses TRBV27 and TRBJ1-5, with TRBD1 as a possible D gene (5 bases). CDR3 length: 15 amino acids. Germline CDR1 MNHEY, CDR2 SMNVEV (reference sequence). V was pared by 2 bases and J by 0 bases, with 8 bases between. The CDR3 DNA reads as TGTGCCAGCAGTTTAGCAGGGTTTAGCAATCAGCCCCAGCATTTT. Protein: CASSLAGFSNQPQHF.

This clone was picked up one time. The gene calls are TRBV5-1 and TRBJ2-1; 7 nucleotides match TRBD1. CDR1 SGHRS and CDR2 YFSETQ come from the germline V gene. This CDR3 has 17 residues. The trim removed 0 bases at V and 9 bases at J, leaving 15 bases unmatched. CDR3 in amino acids: CASSLAKRTGSGSEQFF. In nucleotides, the CDR3 is TGCGCCAGCAGCTTGGCAAAACGGACAGGTTCGGGGAGTGAGCAGTTCTTC.

The gene calls are TRBV6-6 and TRBJ2-5; D might be TRBD1 (5 bases). The CDR3 spans 16 residues. In germline, CDR1 is MNHNY, CDR2 SVGAGI (reference sequence). V lost 5 bases and J 2 bases, leaving 18 bases between the germline ends. The CDR3: CASSRSLRARQETQYF. In DNA, the CDR3 is TGTGCCAGCAGTCGATCCCTCAGGGCCAGACAAGAGACCCAGTACTTC.

The chain combines TRBV7-6 with TRBJ2-7, with D possibly being TRBD1 (6 bases). Germline values: CDR1 SGHVS, CDR2 FNYEAQ. The CDR3 sequence is 12 residues long. V dropped 5 bases and J dropped 6 bases, with 11 bases sitting between them. In DNA, the CDR3 is TGTGCCAGCAGCCGAAGGGGGAGCGAGCAGTACTTC. Protein sequence: CASSRRGSEQYF.

The chain links TRBV28 to TRBJ2-1; D not certain. V was clipped by 1 base and J by 7 bases, with 20 bases between them. The CDR3 is made up of 17 amino acids. Looked up from germline, CDR1 is MDHEN and CDR2 is SYDVKM. The CDR3 coding sequence is TGTGCCAGCAGTTTATCCGCCTCCCCTTGGGCGAAGAATGAGCAGTTCTTC. Translated: CASSLSASPWAKNEQFF.

This clone was seen just once. V usage is TRBV10-3 and J usage is TRBJ2-4; D is ambiguous. CDR3 length: 12 amino acids. Germline loops: CDR1 ENHRY, CDR2 SYGVKD. Trimming left V 3 bases short and J 8 bases short, with 8 bases between. The CDR3: CAISDKRDIQYF. The CDR3 nucleotides read TGTGCCATCAGTGACAAAAGAGACATTCAGTACTTC.

This chain links TRBV20-1 with TRBJ2-1, with TRBD2 as a possible D gene (6 bases). The V gene lost 7 bases and the J gene lost 6 bases, with 10 bases spanning the gap. The germline V gene encodes CDR1 DFQATT and CDR2 SNEGSKA (reference sequence). This CDR3 comprises 11 residues. Here the CDR3 DNA reads TGCAGTGTTGGGACTTCCAATGAGCAGTTCTTC. This sequence encodes CSVGTSNEQFF.

The genes are TRBV7-9 and TRBJ2-7, with 7 bases fitting TRBD1. Germline values: CDR1 SEHNR, CDR2 FQNEAQ (reference sequence). V was clipped by 5 bases and J by 1 base; unmatched bases: 8. CDR3 length: 15 residues. CDR3 DNA sequence: TGTGCCAGCAGCACATCGAGGGGGCAGTCCTACGAGCAGTACTTC. It codes for CASSTSRGQSYEQYF.

This clone was seen only once. The chain carries TRBV7-9 and TRBJ1-4; TRBD1 is a possible D gene (5 bases). Looked up from germline, CDR1 is SEHNR and CDR2 is FQNEAQ (reference sequence). Trimming stripped 1 base from V and 7 bases from J, with 16 bases between. There are 16 residues in the CDR3. In DNA, the CDR3 is TGTGCCAGCAGCTTAGGAGACCAGGGAGGGAGTGAAAAACTGTTTTTT. Protein: CASSLGDQGGSEKLFF.

The rearrangement uses TRBV11-2 and TRBJ2-7, with 14 bases identical to TRBD2. Trimming at V came to 3 bases and at J to 6 bases, leaving 4 bases not matched to a gene. Per the germline V gene, CDR1 is SGHAT and CDR2 is FQNNGV. CDR3 length equals 15 residues. CDR3: CASSFGTSGSSEQYF. The CDR3 DNA is TGTGCCAGCAGCTTTGGGACTAGCGGGAGCAGCGAGCAGTACTTC.

This chain connects TRBV29-1 to TRBJ2-2, with D tentatively TRBD2 (5 bases). Germline V gene data show CDR1 as SQVTM and CDR2 as ANQGSEA. The CDR3 sequence is 15 residues long. V lost 0 bases to trimming and J lost 6 bases, with 14 bases between them. The CDR3 DNA follows: TGCAGCGTTGAAGATATCCTGGAGCGGCCCGGGGAGCTGTTTTTT. It translates to CSVEDILERPGELFF.

The chain recombines TRBV4-3 with TRBJ2-1; the match to TRBD2 covers 7 bases. This CDR3 contains 13 residues. Germline loops: CDR1 LGHNA, CDR2 YSLEER. V shed 1 base, J shed 9 bases, and the junction held 3 bases outside the gene matches. The CDR3 reads CASSQVPGGEQFF. CDR3 DNA: TGCGCCAGCAGCCAAGTCCCGGGGGGTGAGCAGTTCTTC.

This CDR3 is CASTHTVNTEAFF. Written as DNA, the CDR3 is TGTGCCAGCACCCATACAGTGAACACTGAAGCTTTCTTT. This chain links TRBV6-6 with TRBJ1-1; D gene ambiguous. The CDR3 length is 13 residues. Germline assignment: CDR1 MNHNY and CDR2 SVGAGI (reference sequence). Trimming pared 7 bases from V and 0 bases from J, leaving 9 bases between.